One sample yielded the 10 T cell receptor beta chains listed below, sequenced in a study of identifying expanded T cells in peripheral blood. Only in-frame clones appear in the TCRdb table, and some are missing; sequencing was by immunoSEQ multiplex PCR. This sample has approximately 91,000 clones, with approximately 88% found just once. Material for sequencing was blood. The receptors come from a person between 18 and 75 years old in good health.

The chain carries TRBV9 and TRBJ1-3; D is possibly TRBD1 (5 bases). Germline-derived CDR1 and CDR2 are SGDLS and YYNGEE. The V end lost 0 bases, the J end lost 0 bases, and 10 bases lay between the germline ends. The CDR3 totals 16 residues. The CDR3 is CASSVGGFSSGNTIYF. The CDR3 nucleotides are TGTGCCAGCAGCGTAGGGGGGTTCAGCTCTGGAAACACCATATATTTT.

The chain has TRBV7-9 and TRBJ2-7; D might be TRBD1 (7 bases). Between the trimmed V and J ends, which lost 5 bases and 2 bases, there was a span of 19 bases. The germline gives CDR1 SEHNR, CDR2 FQNEAQ (reference sequence). The CDR3 covers 16 residues. The CDR3 reads CASSPLRGGTAYEQYF. In nucleotides, the CDR3 is TGTGCCAGCAGCCCTCTAAGAGGGGGGACAGCCTACGAGCAGTACTTC.

The chain has TRBV30 and TRBJ1-2, with D possibly matching TRBD1 (6 bases). Germline V gene data show CDR1 as GTSNPN and CDR2 as SVGIG (reference sequence). The CDR3 runs 14 residues. V was pared by 0 bases and J by 5 bases, with 13 bases between. The CDR3 nucleotides are TGTGCCTGGAGTGTTCAGGGGCAGTGGTATGGCTACACCTTC. Protein: CAWSVQGQWYGYTF.

This clone was found once. The chain uses TRBV7-6 and TRBJ2-2, with TRBD1 identical over 11 bases. Unmatched junction bases numbered 6, after V lost 6 bases and J lost 6 bases. The CDR3 length is 15 residues. Germline CDR1 and CDR2: SGHVS and FNYEAQ. The CDR3 sequence: CASRYGTGGSGELFF. As DNA, the CDR3 is TGTGCCAGCAGATACGGGACAGGGGGATCCGGGGAGCTGTTTTTT.

This clone was seen a few times. This chain uses TRBV4-2 with TRBJ2-1; maybe TRBD1 (7 bases). V was cut by 0 bases and J by 2 bases, with 11 bases left in between. Germline CDR1 is LGHNA and CDR2 is YNFKEQ. This CDR3 spans 16 amino acids. CDR3 sequence reads: CASSQEGGGTYNEQFF. In DNA form, the CDR3 reads TGTGCCAGCAGCCAAGAAGGAGGGGGCACCTACAATGAGCAGTTCTTC.

J is TRBJ2-3 and V is TRBV28; tentatively, D is TRBD2 (5 bases). V was shortened by 9 bases and J by 2 bases, with 12 bases between the two germline ends. Germline V gene lookup returns CDR1 MDHEN and CDR2 SYDVKM. The CDR3 extends over 13 amino acids. The CDR3 coding sequence is TGTGCCAGTAGGACTGCGGACACAGATACGCAGTATTTT. Translating it yields CASRTADTDTQYF.

The rearrangement links TRBV5-1 to TRBJ2-1; 10 bases line up with TRBD2. V lost 1 base to trimming and J lost 9 bases; unmatched junction nucleotides: 7. Germline V gene sequence: CDR1 SGHRS, CDR2 YFSETQ. The CDR3 is 15 residues long. CDR3 DNA: TGCGCCAGCAGCTTGACAGCGGGGGGGCCAGGTGAGCAGTTCTTC. The encoded protein is CASSLTAGGPGEQFF.

The gene calls are TRBV28 and TRBJ1-5; D unresolved. V was shortened by 1 base and J by 7 bases, with 11 bases between the two germline ends. The germline gives CDR1 MDHEN, CDR2 SYDVKM. The CDR3 length is 14 residues. This CDR3 is CASSLFEVEQPQHF. DNA of the CDR3: TGTGCCAGCAGTTTATTTGAGGTAGAACAGCCCCAGCATTTT.

With respect to this clone: Other DNA sequences in this specimen translate into the identical CDR3. V and J are TRBV27 and TRBJ2-1; a possible D gene is TRBD2 (5 bases). The CDR3 consists of 11 residues. CDR1 and CDR2 from the germline V gene are MNHEY and SMNVEV (reference sequence). V dropped 6 bases and J dropped 6 bases, with 6 bases sitting between them. The CDR3, as DNA: TGTGCCAGCAGCCGGGGCAATGAGCAGTTCTTC. This gives the protein CASSRGNEQFF.

The rearrangement uses TRBV27 and TRBJ2-7; D tentatively reads TRBD1 or TRBD2 (6 bases each). Germline CDR1 MNHEY, CDR2 SMNVEV (reference sequence). The CDR3 totals 16 residues. Trimming took 7 bases from V and 4 from J, leaving 23 bases between them. The CDR3 coding sequence is TGTGCCAGCATTCGAAAGGGGGGTGTTTGGGGGTACGAGCAGTACTTC. Its translation is CASIRKGGVWGYEQYF.